This is a list of T cell receptor beta chains from one sample in a study of T cells in localized non-small cell lung cancer. The protocol was immunoSEQ multiplex PCR, while the TCRdb copy is restricted to in-frame clones and leaves out a portion. In the table there are 25,000 to 35,000 clones, roughly 78% of which are singletons. Source: peripheral blood, taken before any cancer treatment. The receptors here all came from a male donor older than 55 with stage III squamous cell lung carcinoma. The CDR3 runs from the conserved cysteine through the conserved F or W. Each record gives: D gene, V gene, clone size, J gene, CDR3 protein, CDR3 DNA. The D gene is left open where the match is weak. For some rows the clone size is stated as once, few or many, or as a class when expanded; others skip it.

d_gene: TRBD1
v_gene: TRBV11-3
abundance: .
j_gene: TRBJ1-1
CDR3aa: CASSPGTGGRTEAFF
CDR3nt: TGTGCCAGCAGCCCCGGGACAGGGGGCCGGACTGAAGCTTTCTTT

d_gene: .
v_gene: TRBV9
abundance: .
j_gene: TRBJ1-2
CDR3aa: CASSVQGSYGYTF
CDR3nt: TGTGCCAGCAGCGTCCAGGGGAGCTATGGCTACACCTTC

d_gene: .
v_gene: TRBV5-6
abundance: .
j_gene: TRBJ1-2
CDR3aa: CASSPIGQNYGYTF
CDR3nt: TGTGCCAGCAGCCCCATTGGACAGAACTATGGCTACACCTTC

d_gene: .
v_gene: TRBV11-2
abundance: .
j_gene: TRBJ2-2
CDR3aa: CASSSGYWGFAGELFF
CDR3nt: TGTGCCAGCAGCTCCGGCTACTGGGGATTTGCCGGGGAGCTGTTTTTT

d_gene: TRBD2
v_gene: TRBV7-9
abundance: .
j_gene: TRBJ2-3
CDR3aa: CASSPVGLAGPADTQYF
CDR3nt: TGTGCCAGCAGCCCGGTCGGGCTAGCGGGGCCGGCAGATACGCAGTATTTT

d_gene: TRBD2
v_gene: TRBV27
abundance: .
j_gene: TRBJ2-1
CDR3aa: CASSLKRDLYNEQFF
CDR3nt: TGTGCCAGCAGTCTCAAGCGGGACCTTTACAATGAGCAGTTCTTC

d_gene: TRBD1
v_gene: TRBV4-1
abundance: .
j_gene: TRBJ1-1
CDR3aa: CASSQPRDRSLMNTEAFF
CDR3nt: TGCGCCAGCAGCCAACCTCGGGACAGATCGTTAATGAACACTGAAGCTTTCTTT

d_gene: TRBD2
v_gene: TRBV28
abundance: once
j_gene: TRBJ2-5
CDR3aa: CASSGGLVETQYF
CDR3nt: TGTGCCAGCAGCGGGGGACTAGTGGAGACCCAGTACTTC

d_gene: TRBD2
v_gene: TRBV4-1
abundance: .
j_gene: TRBJ2-7
CDR3aa: CASSQIFSGGGDEQYF
CDR3nt: TGCGCCAGCAGCCAAATATTTAGCGGGGGCGGCGACGAGCAGTACTTC

d_gene: .
v_gene: TRBV25-1
abundance: .
j_gene: TRBJ1-4
CDR3aa: CASSEMGAGYEKLFF
CDR3nt: TGTGCCAGCAGTGAAATGGGGGCTGGTTATGAAAAACTGTTTTTT

d_gene: .
v_gene: TRBV4-3
abundance: .
j_gene: TRBJ2-3
CDR3aa: CASSQVGAGSTDTQYF
CDR3nt: TGCGCCAGCAGCCAAGTAGGCGCGGGTAGCACAGATACGCAGTATTTT

d_gene: .
v_gene: TRBV6-6
abundance: once
j_gene: TRBJ1-3
CDR3aa: CASGASGNTIYF
CDR3nt: TGTGCCAGTGGCGCGTCTGGAAACACCATATATTTT

d_gene: .
v_gene: TRBV19
abundance: .
j_gene: TRBJ1-1
CDR3aa: CASSLSEDMNTEAFF
CDR3nt: TGTGCCAGTAGTTTGTCAGAAGATATGAACACTGAAGCTTTCTTT

d_gene: TRBD1
v_gene: TRBV4-3
abundance: few
j_gene: TRBJ2-3
CDR3aa: CASSQEIDRGTRDTQYF
CDR3nt: TGCGCCAGCAGCCAAGAGATCGACAGGGGGACGAGGGATACGCAGTATTTT

d_gene: .
v_gene: TRBV11-3
abundance: .
j_gene: TRBJ2-7
CDR3aa: CASSLGSIYEQYF
CDR3nt: TGTGCCAGCAGCTTGGGCTCTATCTACGAGCAGTACTTC

d_gene: .
v_gene: TRBV30
abundance: .
j_gene: TRBJ2-1
CDR3aa: CAWRAYNEQFF
CDR3nt: TGTGCCTGGAGGGCGTACAATGAGCAGTTCTTC

d_gene: .
v_gene: TRBV6-4
abundance: .
j_gene: TRBJ2-1
CDR3aa: CASSDQWSSYNEQFF
CDR3nt: TGTGCCAGCAGTGACCAATGGAGCTCCTACAATGAGCAGTTCTTC

d_gene: .
v_gene: TRBV27
abundance: .
j_gene: TRBJ2-3
CDR3aa: CASSLSRLSTDTQYF
CDR3nt: TGTGCCAGCAGTTTATCTAGACTGAGTACAGATACGCAGTATTTT

d_gene: TRBD1
v_gene: TRBV2
abundance: .
j_gene: TRBJ2-5
CDR3aa: CASSARDRVFETQYF
CDR3nt: TGTGCCAGCAGTGCTAGGGACAGGGTTTTCGAGACCCAGTACTTC

d_gene: .
v_gene: TRBV27
abundance: .
j_gene: TRBJ2-1
CDR3aa: CASSLSIVEPDNEQFF
CDR3nt: TGTGCCAGCAGTTTATCGATAGTGGAACCAGACAATGAGCAGTTCTTC

d_gene: .
v_gene: TRBV29-1
abundance: .
j_gene: TRBJ2-1
CDR3aa: CSVEEVGAEQFF
CDR3nt: TGCAGCGTTGAAGAAGTCGGAGCTGAGCAGTTCTTC

d_gene: .
v_gene: TRBV6-6
abundance: .
j_gene: TRBJ2-7
CDR3aa: CASLQGNEQYF
CDR3nt: TGTGCCAGCTTGCAGGGAAACGAGCAGTACTTC